This TCR beta chain was observed in a study of cytomegalovirus exposure and HLA in healthy donors. The CDR3 sequence is 13 residues long. CDR1 and CDR2 from the germline V gene are GTSNPN and SVGIG (reference sequence). V shed 5 bases and J 8 bases; nucleotides not matched to a gene: 6. PCR was performed using 60 Vbeta and 13 Jbeta primers. Method: immunoSEQ multiplex PCR; TCRdb's copy keeps in-frame clones and lacks some. The sample carries around 120,000 clones, approximately 80% recorded once. Study results and limitations: A missense DCLRE1C variant was associated with V- and J-gene trimming of TCR beta chains in a later analysis, and an independent cohort replicated the association.

Regarding this clone: Its target is not known.

Sequencing was carried out using PBMCs. This chain joins TRBV30 and TRBJ2-4; 10 positions agree with TRBD1. This TCR was sampled from a man aged 30 to 45 in good health and CMV-seronegative. The CDR3, as DNA: TGTGCCTGGGACTTGACAGGGGGCGACATTCAGTACTTC. Translating gives CAWDLTGGDIQYF.